The entry that follows covers one T cell receptor beta chain sequence. With 3 bases removed from V and 7 bases from J, the gap between germline ends came to 13 bases. CDR1 LNHDA and CDR2 SQIVND come from the germline V gene (reference sequence). This CDR3 region has 14 residues. As originally analysed: Reference gene primer amplification gave estimated nucleated cell counts. Produced via immunoSEQ multiplex PCR; TCRdb's table is partial and in-frame only. V, J and clone size derive from that table, while D and trimming were established from the DNA sequence. The table includes 200,000 to 300,000 clones, 87% detected once. The data were taken from a study of blood T cell repertoires in COVID-19. Overall study: From T cells, B-cell-depleted T cells, or PBMCs came the material, which was cDNA or gDNA.

The sample comprised peripheral blood. This receptor was identified in a middle-aged woman who had recovered from COVID-19. The rearrangement uses TRBV19 and TRBJ1-5, with D maybe TRBD1 (5 bases). CDR3 sequence: CASSIDRIEQPQHF. The CDR3 coding sequence is TGTGCCAGTAGTATCGACAGAATTGAGCAGCCCCAGCATTTT. Combining the CDR3 with reference TRBV19 and TRBJ1-5 gives the whole variable domain DGGITQSPKYLFRKEGQNVTLSCEQNLNHDAMYWYRQDPGQGLRLIYYSQIVNDFQKGDIAEGYSVSREKKESFPLTVTSAQKNPTAFYLCASSIDRIEQPQHFGDGTRLSIL.